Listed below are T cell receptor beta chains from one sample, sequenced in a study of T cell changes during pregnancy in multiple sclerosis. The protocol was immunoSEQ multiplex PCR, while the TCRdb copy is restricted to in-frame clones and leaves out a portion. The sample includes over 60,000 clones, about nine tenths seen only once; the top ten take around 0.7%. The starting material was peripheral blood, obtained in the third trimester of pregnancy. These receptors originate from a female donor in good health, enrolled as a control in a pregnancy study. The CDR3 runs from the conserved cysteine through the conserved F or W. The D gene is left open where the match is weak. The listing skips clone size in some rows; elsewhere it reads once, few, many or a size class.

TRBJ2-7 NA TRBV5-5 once TGTGCCAGCAGCTTGGACAGGGGGGGACCCTACGAGCAGTACTTC CASSLDRGGPYEQYF
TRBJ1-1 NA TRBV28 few TGTGCCAGCACTCCAGGGGCCCTAGACACTGAAGCTTTCTTT CASTPGALDTEAFF
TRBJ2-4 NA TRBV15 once TGTGCCACCAGCAGAGAACAGGGCCGAAACATTCAGTACTTC CATSREQGRNIQYF
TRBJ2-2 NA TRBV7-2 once TGTGCCAGCAGCTTAAAGGCCGGACTAGGGGGCGGGGAGCTGTTTTTT CASSLKAGLGGGELFF
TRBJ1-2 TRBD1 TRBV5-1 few TGCGCCAGCAGCTTGGGTCTGGACAGGGGGCGCGAATATGGCTACACCTTC CASSLGLDRGREYGYTF
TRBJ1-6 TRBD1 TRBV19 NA TGTGCCAGTAGTATACGAGGACAGGGGTCTTCACCCCTCCACTTT CASSIRGQGSSPLHF
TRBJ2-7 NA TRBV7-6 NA TGTGCCAGCAGCTTAGAGGAGGGCTCCTACGAGCAGTACTTC CASSLEEGSYEQYF
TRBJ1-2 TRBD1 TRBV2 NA TGTGCCAGCAGTCAGGGGGGTAGTGGCTATGGCTACACCTTC CASSQGGSGYGYTF
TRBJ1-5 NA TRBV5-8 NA TGTGCCAGCAACGACCCAAGAAAGGGGTATAGCAATCAGCCCCAGCATTTT CASNDPRKGYSNQPQHF
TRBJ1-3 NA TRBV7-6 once TGTGCCAGCAGCTTAGGGGCCGGCAGGCCCTCTGGAAACACCATATATTTT CASSLGAGRPSGNTIYF
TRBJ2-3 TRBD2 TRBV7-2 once TGTGCCAGCAGCCCTAATAGACTAGCTAGCACAGATACGCAGTATTTT CASSPNRLASTDTQYF
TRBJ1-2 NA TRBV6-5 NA TGTGCCAGCAGTCGAAACCACAGGGTCGACTATGGCTACACCTTC CASSRNHRVDYGYTF
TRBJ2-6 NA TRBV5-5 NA TGTGCCGGGACTTCCCCCATGACCAACGTCCTGACTTTC CAGTSPMTNVLTF
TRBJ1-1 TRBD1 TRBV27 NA TGTGCCAGCAGTGAGACAGGGACCACTGAAGCTTTCTTT CASSETGTTEAFF
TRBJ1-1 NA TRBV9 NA TGTGCCAGCAGCCATGAGGGTACTGAAGCTTTCTTT CASSHEGTEAFF
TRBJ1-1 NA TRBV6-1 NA TGTGCCAGCAGTGAGTCTATGTGGAACACTGAAGCTTTCTTT CASSESMWNTEAFF
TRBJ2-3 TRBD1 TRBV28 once TGTGCCAGCAGTAAGGGGGCGTTTAGCACAGATACGCAGTATTTT CASSKGAFSTDTQYF
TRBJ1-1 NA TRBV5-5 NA TGTGCCAGCAGCTTTCGGGTTCCCACTGAAGCTTTCTTT CASSFRVPTEAFF
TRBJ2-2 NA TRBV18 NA TGTGCCAGCTCACCCAGGGCCGGGACAAGAAACACCGGGGAGCTGTTTTTT CASSPRAGTRNTGELFF
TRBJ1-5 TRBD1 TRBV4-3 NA TGCGCCAGCAGCCTCGGACAGGGCGGAGGTCAGCCCCAGCATTTT CASSLGQGGGQPQHF
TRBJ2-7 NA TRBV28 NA TGTGCCAGCACCTTACAGGGGGGGCCAGTAGACCACGAGCAGTACTTC CASTLQGGPVDHEQYF
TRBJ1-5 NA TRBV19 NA TGTGCCAGTAGTCCACCCCGGACAGATAGACAGCCCCAGCATTTT CASSPPRTDRQPQHF
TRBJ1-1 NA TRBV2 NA TGTGCCAGCAGCGTACAGGGTTTGAACACTGAAGCTTTCTTT CASSVQGLNTEAFF
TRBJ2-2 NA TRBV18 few TGTGCCAGCTCACCATCCACGGGGAACACCGGGGAGCTGTTTTTT CASSPSTGNTGELFF
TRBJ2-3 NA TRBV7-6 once TGTGCCAGCAGCCGACTAAGAGATACGCAGTATTTT CASSRLRDTQYF
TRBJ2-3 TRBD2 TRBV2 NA TGTGCCAGCAGTGAAAACCCTCCGACTAGCGGGAACGCAGATACGCAGTATTTT CASSENPPTSGNADTQYF
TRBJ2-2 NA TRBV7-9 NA TGTGCCAGCAGCTTAGGCCGGACTTACACCGGGGAGCTGTTTTTT CASSLGRTYTGELFF
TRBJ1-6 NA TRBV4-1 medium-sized TGCGCCAGCAGCCAAGTCCGCGTCCGGGGTAATTCACCCCTCCACTTT CASSQVRVRGNSPLHF
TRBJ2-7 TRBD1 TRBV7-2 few TGTGCCAGCAGCTTCCGGGACAGGGCTCACGAGCAGTACTTC CASSFRDRAHEQYF
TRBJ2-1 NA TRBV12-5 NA TGTGCTAGTGGTTTAGACCCACCGCGGGGGCTCCGGTACAATGAGCAGTTCTTC CASGLDPPRGLRYNEQFF
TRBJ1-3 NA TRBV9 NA TGTGCCAGCAGCGCCCTCCCGGGAGGCTCTGGAAACACCATATATTTT CASSALPGGSGNTIYF
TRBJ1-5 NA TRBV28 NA TGTGCCAGCAGTTTTTACAGGGACAGCAATCAGCCCCAGCATTTT CASSFYRDSNQPQHF
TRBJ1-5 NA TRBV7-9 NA TGTGCCAGCAGCCAGTCAGGGAATAGCAATCAGCCCCAGCATTTT CASSQSGNSNQPQHF
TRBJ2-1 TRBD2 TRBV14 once TGTGCCAGCAGTCAGGGACTAGCGGGAAATGAGCAGTTCTTC CASSQGLAGNEQFF
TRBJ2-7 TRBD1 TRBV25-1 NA TGTGCCAGCAAAGGACAGGCAACCTACGAGCAGTACTTC CASKGQATYEQYF
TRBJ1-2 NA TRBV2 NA TGTGCCAGCAGGGGCCAAACTCAGGGCGAGGATGGCTACACCTTC CASRGQTQGEDGYTF